These 12 T cell receptor beta chains were all obtained from the same sample, sequenced in a study of regulatory T cells in long-lasting Graves disease. In building TCR beta libraries, iRepertoire HTBI primers were used together with Arm-PCR of CDR3 regions. TCRdb used MiXCR to reprocess the multiplex PCR reads, holding one entry per CDR3 protein. The sample includes roughly 410,000 distinct CDR3 sequences, roughly 15% of them seen just once. Time point indicated: newly diagnosed GD, antithyroid drugs for less than 3 months. TCR sequences were obtained from RNA taken from PBMCs. The sample also formed part of further work on T cells in Graves' hyperthyroidism and ophthalmopathy.

This specimen was peripheral blood mononuclear cells (PBMCs), taken at new diagnosis, from a patient treated with antithyroid drugs. The receptors derive from a woman between 40 and 55 years old with Graves disease.

The rearrangement links TRBV12-3 or TRBV12-4 to TRBJ2-5, with 13 bases identical to TRBD2. This CDR3 is built from 17 residues. V lost 7 bases and J lost 1; bases outside the gene matches: 9. CDR3 sequence (DNA): TGTGCCAGCACCTGGACTAGCGGGAGAGCCCGCCAAGAGACCCAGTACTTC. Translating it yields CASTWTSGRARQETQYF.

This clonotype was observed at least ten times. The chain combines TRBV7-9 with TRBJ1-2, with TRBD1 matching 7 bases. Germline V gene sequence: CDR1 SEHNR, CDR2 FQNEAQ (reference sequence). The length of the CDR3 is 15 residues. V lost 5 bases, J lost 4 bases, and 10 bases stayed unmatched. The CDR3 spells CASSGRTGPGYGYTF. The DNA for the CDR3 is TGTGCCAGCAGCGGGCGGACAGGACCAGGCTATGGCTACACCTTC.

This clonotype was recorded many times. The chain employs TRBV11-1 and TRBJ2-1, with D possibly being TRBD2 (5 bases). V lost 3 bases to trimming and J lost 6 bases, with 6 bases between them. The CDR3 contains 12 residues. The V gene's germline CDR1 is SGHAT and CDR2 FQDESV (reference sequence). CDR3 sequence reads: CASSFRGNEQFF. CDR3 bases: TGTGCCAGCAGCTTCCGGGGCAATGAGCAGTTCTTC.

Points on this clonotype: With a much larger clone just one base away, this may be a read error. This sequence joins TRBV6-2 or TRBV6-3 and TRBJ2-1, with 10 bases aligning to TRBD2. CDR1 and CDR2 (germline): MNHEY, SVGEGT. V was clipped by 4 bases and J by 5 bases; unmatched bases: 8. The CDR3 is made up of 16 amino acids. For the CDR3, the DNA is TGTGCCAGCAGTTTATCCCCTAGCGGGAGCAACAATGAGCAGTTCTTC. It is translated as CASSLSPSGSNNEQFF.

J is TRBJ2-3 and V is TRBV20-1; 11 bases map to TRBD2. After removal of 4 bases from V and 1 base from J, the junction contained 10 bases not matched to a gene. The CDR3 loop spans 17 amino acids. CDR1 and CDR2 (germline): DFQATT, SNEGSKA (reference sequence). This CDR3 is CSATQLAGGPGTDTQYF. The CDR3 DNA follows: TGCAGTGCTACCCAGTTAGCGGGAGGGCCAGGCACAGATACGCAGTATTTT.

In regard to this clonotype: A much larger clone is a single base away; this may be a read error. The conserved phenylalanine or tryptophan normally closing the CDR3 is absent here, so this likely arose from a read error. The V call is TRBV5-1, the J call TRBJ2-2; possibly TRBD1 or TRBD2 for D (5 bases each). Trimming left V 0 bases short and J 10 bases short, with 10 bases between. The CDR3 runs to 13 residues. Germline CDR1 and CDR2: SGHRS and YFSETQ. The CDR3 loop is CASSLGQGPELFL. The CDR3 region has the DNA TGCGCCAGCAGCTTGGGCCAGGGACCGGAGCTGTTTTTA.

The table lists this clonotype with many counts. V and J are TRBV2 and TRBJ2-5; 9 positions agree with TRBD1. CDR3 size: 15 residues. CDR1 and CDR2 from the germline V gene are SNHLY and FYNNEI. V lost 6 bases, J lost 3 bases, and 8 bases stayed unmatched. CDR3 DNA: TGTGCCAGCAGCCCACCGGGACAGGGAGAAGAGACCCAGTACTTC. This gives the protein CASSPPGQGEETQYF.

This clonotype was picked up many times. This chain joins TRBV2 and TRBJ1-3; 7 bases are shared with TRBD1. The CDR3 spans 15 residues. Germline V CDR1 and CDR2: SNHLY, FYNNEI. Losses at the gene ends were 6 bases for V and 0 bases for J; bases not matched to a gene: 5. CDR3 nucleotide sequence: TGTGCCAGCAGAACGGACAGGAGCTCTGGAAACACCATATATTTT. Encoded protein: CASRTDRSSGNTIYF.

The chain couples TRBV4-3 to TRBJ2-2; 7 bases are shared with TRBD1. Germline values: CDR1 LGHNA, CDR2 YSLEER. Trimming took 0 bases from V and 4 from J; bases not matched to a gene: 11. The CDR3 is made up of 18 amino acids. CDR3 sequence: CASSQDLTGDWSTGELFF. CDR3 DNA sequence: TGCGCCAGCAGCCAAGATCTCACAGGGGATTGGAGCACCGGGGAGCTGTTTTTT.

A remark on this clonotype: It is unclear where the CDR3 begins or ends on the DNA, so no DNA is shown, and the CDR3 is as TCRdb lists it. J is TRBJ2-2 and V is TRBV7-2; the tabulated D call, TRBD1, remains unverified against the DNA. The CDR3 totals 13 residues, both ends included. Germline CDR1 reads SGHTA; CDR2 reads FQGNSA. This CDR3 reads CASLIPPPGSCFF.

Details on this clonotype: This probably arose from a read error, given a far larger clone one base away. The chain carries TRBV5-1 and TRBJ2-1, with D unresolved. The better agreement between TRBJ2-3 and the DNA end casts doubt on the J call. CDR3 length: 14 residues. Germline V CDR1 and CDR2: SGHRS, YFSETQ. This chain's CDR3 is CASSDAREADTQYF. The CDR3 DNA reads TGCGCCAGCAGTGACGCGAGAGAGGCAGATACGCAGTATTTT.

This clonotype was seen at least ten times. The rearrangement links TRBV27 to TRBJ2-5, with 8 nucleotides matching TRBD2. The CDR3 is 15 residues long. Germline V gene lookup returns CDR1 MNHEY and CDR2 SMNVEV (reference sequence). V was clipped by 2 bases and J by 10 bases; unmatched bases: 12. CDR3 in DNA: TGTGCCAGCAGTTTAGTTTCCAGCGGGAGTGGCCACCAGTACTTC. Its protein is CASSLVSSGSGHQYF.